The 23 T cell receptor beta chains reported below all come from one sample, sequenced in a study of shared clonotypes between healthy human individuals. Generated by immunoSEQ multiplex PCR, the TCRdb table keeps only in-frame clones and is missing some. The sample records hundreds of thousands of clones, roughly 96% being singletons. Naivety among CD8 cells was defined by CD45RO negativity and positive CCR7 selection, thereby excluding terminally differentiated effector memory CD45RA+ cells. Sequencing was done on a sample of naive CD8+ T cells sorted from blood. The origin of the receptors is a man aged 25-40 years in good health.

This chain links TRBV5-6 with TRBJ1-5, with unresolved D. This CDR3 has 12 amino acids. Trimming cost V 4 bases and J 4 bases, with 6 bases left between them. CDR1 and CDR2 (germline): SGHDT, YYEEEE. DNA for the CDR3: TGTGCCAGCAGCGCCTTTAATCAGCCCCAGCATTTT. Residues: CASSAFNQPQHF.

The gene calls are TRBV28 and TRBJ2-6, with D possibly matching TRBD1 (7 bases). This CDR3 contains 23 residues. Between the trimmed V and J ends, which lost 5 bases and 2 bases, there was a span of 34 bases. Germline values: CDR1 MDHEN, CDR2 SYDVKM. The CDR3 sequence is CASSLDYWEVRDSPLPGANVLTF. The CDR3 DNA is TGTGCCAGCAGTCTTGACTACTGGGAGGTTCGGGACAGTCCCCTACCTGGGGCCAACGTCCTGACTTTC.

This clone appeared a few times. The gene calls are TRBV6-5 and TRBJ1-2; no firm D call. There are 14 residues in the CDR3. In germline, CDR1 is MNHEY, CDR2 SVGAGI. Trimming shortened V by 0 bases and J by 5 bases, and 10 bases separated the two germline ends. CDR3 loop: CASSYSIWLYGYTF. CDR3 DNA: TGTGCCAGCAGTTACTCGATCTGGTTATATGGCTACACCTTC.

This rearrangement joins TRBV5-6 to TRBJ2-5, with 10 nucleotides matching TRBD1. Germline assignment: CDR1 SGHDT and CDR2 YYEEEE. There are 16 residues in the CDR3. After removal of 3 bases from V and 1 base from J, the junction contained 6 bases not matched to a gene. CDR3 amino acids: CASSSGGQGIQETQYF. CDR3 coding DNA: TGTGCCAGCAGCTCTGGGGGACAGGGGATCCAAGAGACCCAGTACTTC.

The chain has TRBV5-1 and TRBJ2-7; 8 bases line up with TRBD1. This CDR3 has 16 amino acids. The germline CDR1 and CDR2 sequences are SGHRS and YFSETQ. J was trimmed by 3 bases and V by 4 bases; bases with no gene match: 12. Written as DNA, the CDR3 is TGCGCCAGCAGCCCTGGACAGGGCCTTTCCGTCTACGAGCAGTACTTC. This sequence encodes CASSPGQGLSVYEQYF.

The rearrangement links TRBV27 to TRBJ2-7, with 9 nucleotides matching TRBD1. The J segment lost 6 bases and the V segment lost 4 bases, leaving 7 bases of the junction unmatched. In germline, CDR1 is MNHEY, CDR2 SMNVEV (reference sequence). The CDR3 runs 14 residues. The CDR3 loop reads CASSSGTGPFEQYF. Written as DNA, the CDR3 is TGTGCCAGCAGTTCCGGGACAGGGCCGTTCGAGCAGTACTTC.

The CDR3 region has the DNA TGTGCCAGCAGCTTGGCGGGGGCAGGGCCCCTCTACGAGCAGTACTTC. Protein: CASSLAGAGPLYEQYF. J is TRBJ2-7 and V is TRBV5-6; D might be TRBD1 or TRBD2, each matching 6 bases. Germline CDR1 reads SGHDT; CDR2 reads YYEEEE. V was clipped by 0 bases and J by 3 bases, with 16 bases between them. CDR3 length: 16 residues.

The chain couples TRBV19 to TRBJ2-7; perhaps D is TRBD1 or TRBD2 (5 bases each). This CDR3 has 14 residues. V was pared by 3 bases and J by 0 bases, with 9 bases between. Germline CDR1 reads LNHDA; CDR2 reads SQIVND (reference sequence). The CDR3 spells CASSIGASSYEQYF. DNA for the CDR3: TGTGCCAGTAGTATCGGGGCGAGCTCCTACGAGCAGTACTTC.

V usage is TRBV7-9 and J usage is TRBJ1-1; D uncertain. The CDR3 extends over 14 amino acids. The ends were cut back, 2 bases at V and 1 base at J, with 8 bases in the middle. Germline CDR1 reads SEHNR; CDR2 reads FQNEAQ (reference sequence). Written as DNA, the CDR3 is TGTGCCAGCAGCTTAAGCCCGGGGAACACTGAAGCTTTCTTT. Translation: CASSLSPGNTEAFF.

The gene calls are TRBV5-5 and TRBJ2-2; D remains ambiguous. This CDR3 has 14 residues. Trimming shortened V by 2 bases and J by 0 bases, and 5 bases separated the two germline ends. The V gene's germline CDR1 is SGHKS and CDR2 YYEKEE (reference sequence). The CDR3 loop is CASSFSPNTGELFF. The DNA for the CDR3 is TGTGCCAGCAGCTTTTCCCCGAACACCGGGGAGCTGTTTTTT.

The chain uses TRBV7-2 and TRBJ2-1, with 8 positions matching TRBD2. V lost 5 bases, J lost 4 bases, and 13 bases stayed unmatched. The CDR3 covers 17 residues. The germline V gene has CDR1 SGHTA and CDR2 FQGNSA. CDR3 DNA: TGTGCCAGCAGCGTTACTATTAGCGGGACTGCGTACAATGAGCAGTTCTTC. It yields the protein CASSVTISGTAYNEQFF.

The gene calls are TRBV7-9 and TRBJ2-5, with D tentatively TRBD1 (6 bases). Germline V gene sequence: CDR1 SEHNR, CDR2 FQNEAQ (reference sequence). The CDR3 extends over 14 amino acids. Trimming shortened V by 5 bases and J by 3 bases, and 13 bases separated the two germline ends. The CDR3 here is CASSRTVLEETQYF. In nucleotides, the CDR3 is TGTGCCAGCAGCCGGACAGTACTCGAAGAGACCCAGTACTTC. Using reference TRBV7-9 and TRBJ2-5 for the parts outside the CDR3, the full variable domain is DTGVSQNPRHKITKRGQNVTFRCDPISEHNRLYWYRQTLGQGPEFLTYFQNEAQLEKSRLLSDRFSAERPKGSFSTLEIQRTEQGDSAMYLCASSRTVLEETQYFGPGTRLLVL.

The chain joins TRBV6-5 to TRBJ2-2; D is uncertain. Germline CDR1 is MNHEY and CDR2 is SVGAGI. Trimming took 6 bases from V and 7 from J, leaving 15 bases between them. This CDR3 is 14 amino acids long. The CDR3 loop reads CASSPSSAVGELFF. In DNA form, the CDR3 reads TGTGCCAGCAGCCCTTCTTCAGCCGTCGGGGAGCTGTTTTTT.

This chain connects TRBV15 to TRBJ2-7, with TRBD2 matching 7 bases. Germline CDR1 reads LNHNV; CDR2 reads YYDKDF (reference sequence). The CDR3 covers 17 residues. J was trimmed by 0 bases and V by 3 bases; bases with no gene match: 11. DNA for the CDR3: TGTGCCACCAGCAGGATGAGGGGCGGGAGTGCCTCCTACGAGCAGTACTTC. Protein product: CATSRMRGGSASYEQYF. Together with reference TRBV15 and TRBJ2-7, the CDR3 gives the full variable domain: DAMVIQNPRYQVTQFGKPVTLSCSQTLNHNVMYWYQQKSSQAPKLLFHYYDKDFNNEADTPDNFQSRRPNTSFCFLDIRSPGLGDTAMYLCATSRMRGGSASYEQYFGPGTRLTVT.

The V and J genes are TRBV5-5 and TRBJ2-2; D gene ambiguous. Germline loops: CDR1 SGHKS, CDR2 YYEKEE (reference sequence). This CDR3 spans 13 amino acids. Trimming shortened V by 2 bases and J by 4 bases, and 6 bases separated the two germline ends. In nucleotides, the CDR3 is TGTGCCAGCAGCTTCACTCCCACCGGGGAGCTGTTTTTT. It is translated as CASSFTPTGELFF.

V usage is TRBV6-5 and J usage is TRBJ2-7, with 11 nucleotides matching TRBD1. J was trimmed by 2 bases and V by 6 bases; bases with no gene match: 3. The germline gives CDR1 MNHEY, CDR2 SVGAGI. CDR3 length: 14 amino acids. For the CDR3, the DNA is TGTGCCAGCAGAGAGGACAGGGGGCCCTACGAGCAGTACTTC. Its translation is CASREDRGPYEQYF.

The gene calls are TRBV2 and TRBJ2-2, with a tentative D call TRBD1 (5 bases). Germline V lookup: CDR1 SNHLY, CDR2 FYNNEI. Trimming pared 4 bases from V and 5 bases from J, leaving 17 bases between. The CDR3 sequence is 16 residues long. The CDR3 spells CASSGEEGARTGELFF. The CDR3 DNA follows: TGTGCCAGCAGTGGAGAGGAAGGGGCGCGAACCGGGGAGCTGTTTTTT. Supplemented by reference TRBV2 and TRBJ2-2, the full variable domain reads EPEVTQTPSHQVTQMGQEVILRCVPISNHLYFYWYRQILGQKVEFLVSFYNNEISEKSEIFDDQFSVERPDGSNFTLKIRSTKLEDSAMYFCASSGEEGARTGELFFGEGSRLTVL.

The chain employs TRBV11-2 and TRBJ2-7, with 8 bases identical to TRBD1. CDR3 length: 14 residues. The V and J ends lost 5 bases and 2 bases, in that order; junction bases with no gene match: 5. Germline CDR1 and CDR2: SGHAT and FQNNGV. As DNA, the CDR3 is TGTGCCAGCAGCGATACGGGACAGGCCTACGAGCAGTACTTC. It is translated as CASSDTGQAYEQYF.

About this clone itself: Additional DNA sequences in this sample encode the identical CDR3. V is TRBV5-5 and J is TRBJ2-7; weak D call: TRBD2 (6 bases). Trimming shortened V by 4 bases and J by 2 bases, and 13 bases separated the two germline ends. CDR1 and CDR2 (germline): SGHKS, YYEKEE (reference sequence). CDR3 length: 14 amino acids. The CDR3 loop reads CASSAAGTPYEQYF. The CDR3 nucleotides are TGTGCCAGCAGCGCAGCGGGCACCCCCTACGAGCAGTACTTC.

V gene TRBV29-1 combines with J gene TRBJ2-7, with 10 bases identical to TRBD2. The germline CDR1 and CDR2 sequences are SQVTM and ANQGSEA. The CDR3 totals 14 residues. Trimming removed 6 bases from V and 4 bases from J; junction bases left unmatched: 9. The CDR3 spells CSVVWASGRYEQYF. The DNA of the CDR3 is TGCAGCGTGGTCTGGGCTAGCGGGAGATACGAGCAGTACTTC.

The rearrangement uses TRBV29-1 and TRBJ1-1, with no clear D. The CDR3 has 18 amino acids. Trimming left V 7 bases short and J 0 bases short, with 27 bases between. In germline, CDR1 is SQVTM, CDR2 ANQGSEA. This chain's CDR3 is CSGTPLNSESFMNTEAFF. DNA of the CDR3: TGCAGCGGGACCCCGTTGAACAGCGAAAGCTTTATGAACACTGAAGCTTTCTTT. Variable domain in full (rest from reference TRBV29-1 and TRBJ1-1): SAVISQKPSRDICQRGTSLTIQCQVDSQVTMMFWYRQQPGQSLTLIATANQGSEATYESGFVIDKFPISRPNLTFSTLTVSNMSPEDSSIYLCSGTPLNSESFMNTEAFFGQGTRLTVV.

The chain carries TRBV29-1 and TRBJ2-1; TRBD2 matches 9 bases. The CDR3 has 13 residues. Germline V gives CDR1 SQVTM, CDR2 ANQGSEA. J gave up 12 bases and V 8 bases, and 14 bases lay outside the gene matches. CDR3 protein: CSYGTSRTTGQFF. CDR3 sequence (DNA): TGCAGCTACGGGACTAGCCGTACTACCGGGCAGTTCTTC.

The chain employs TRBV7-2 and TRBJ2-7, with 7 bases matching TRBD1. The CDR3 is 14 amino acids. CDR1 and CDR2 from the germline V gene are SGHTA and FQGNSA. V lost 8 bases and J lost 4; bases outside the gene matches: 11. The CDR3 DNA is TGTGCCAGCGGAACAGGGGTCGGTAGTTACGAGCAGTACTTC. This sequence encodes CASGTGVGSYEQYF.